A single sample gave rise to the 10 T cell receptor beta chains below, sequenced in a study of molecular identifiers for immune sequencing clone quantification. Via MiXCR, TCRdb re-called the PCR reads, giving one row per CDR3 protein. The table records about 640,000 distinct CDR3 sequences, just under 20% of them present only once. Material: naive CD8+ T cells from blood, with Jurkat cell RNA spiked in. The subset: FACS-sorted CD8+CD4-CCR7+CD45RA+ naive T cells. The source is a human donor in good health. Some libraries in this study had Jurkat cell RNA spiked in.

This clonotype was recorded many times. Sequence at one end of the junction differs from germline and may be a read error. The chain has TRBV4-2 and TRBJ2-5, with a tentative D call TRBD1 (5 bases). Looked up from germline, CDR1 is LGHNA and CDR2 is YNFKEQ. The CDR3 is 15 amino acids. For the CDR3, the DNA is TGTGCCAGCACCCAACAGGCGGCAGGGAAAGAGACCCAGTACTTC. Its translation is CASTQQAAGKETQYF.

With regard to this clonotype: A much more abundant neighbour one base away suggests this may be a read error. The chain uses TRBV28 and TRBJ2-5; 7 nucleotides align to TRBD2. In germline, CDR1 is MDHEN, CDR2 SYDVKM. With V trimmed by 3 bases and J by 7 bases, 8 bases remained unmatched. This CDR3 contains 14 residues. CDR3 sequence reads: CASSLVAREGTQYF. CDR3 coding DNA: TGTGCCAGCAGTTTGGTTGCAAGGGAGGGGACCCAGTACTTC.

About this clonotype: A read error is possible here, since a much larger clone lies one base away. This chain uses TRBV19 with TRBJ1-1; D uncertain. CDR3 size: 13 residues. The germline V gene has CDR1 LNHDA and CDR2 SQIVND (reference sequence). The CDR3 coding sequence is TGTGCCAGTAGTATTTATGGGAACACTGAAGCTTCCTTT. It specifies CASSIYGNTEASF.

This clonotype has only a few counts. A read error may be the cause here, since a much bigger clone is one base away. The chain recombines TRBV7-9 with TRBJ2-5, with D perhaps TRBD1 (5 bases). The CDR3 is 14 residues long. CDR1 and CDR2 (germline): SEHNR, FQNEAQ (reference sequence). Here the CDR3 reads CASSSTGNPPAQHF. The CDR3 bases are TGTGCCAGCAGCTCCACAGGCAATCCCCCCGCCCAGCACTTC.

As concerns this clonotype: This could be a read error, since a much larger clone is one nucleotide away. This chain joins TRBV11-2 and TRBJ1-6; no definite D call. The CDR3 is made up of 13 amino acids. Germline V gives CDR1 SGHAT, CDR2 FQNNGV. CDR3: CASGLVWDSPLHF. Written as DNA, the CDR3 is TGTGCCAGCGGCTTAGTTTGGGATTCACCCCTCCACTTT.

This clonotype occurred many times. The V and J genes are TRBV2 and TRBJ2-3; D remains unclear. V was shortened by 4 bases and J by 1 base, with 24 bases between the two germline ends. CDR3 size: 19 residues. Germline CDR1 reads SNHLY; CDR2 reads FYNNEI. This CDR3 is CASSVAASLKTIGTDTQYF. CDR3 in DNA: TGTGCCAGCAGTGTCGCGGCTTCCCTAAAAACGATAGGCACAGATACGCAGTATTTT.

V is TRBV12-3 or TRBV12-4 and J is TRBJ2-2; no clear D. Trimming pared 7 bases from V and 1 base from J, leaving 13 bases between. This CDR3 has 15 amino acids. The CDR3 DNA reads as TGTGCCAGCAACTACAGCTCGAGGAACACCGGGGAGCTGTTTTTT. This translates into CASNYSSRNTGELFF.

The chain combines TRBV6-2 or TRBV6-3 with TRBJ2-7; perhaps TRBD1 as D (6 bases). Germline CDR1 MNHEY, CDR2 SVGEGT. The CDR3 has 15 residues. The V end lost 4 bases, the J end lost 5 bases, and 18 bases lay between the germline ends. This CDR3 reads CASSSEGVSLNEQYF. As DNA, the CDR3 is TGTGCCAGCAGTTCCGAGGGGGTTTCTCTCAACGAGCAGTACTTC.

For this clonotype: One base away lies a much larger clone, so this may be a sequencing read error. CDR3 in DNA: TGCGCCAGCAGCCAAGATCGGACAGGGGCCGCTTTTAACTATGGCCACACCTTC. Translated: CASSQDRTGAAFNYGHTF. The rearrangement uses TRBV4-3 and TRBJ1-2; 9 bases line up with TRBD1. The CDR3 is 18 residues long. Germline-derived CDR1 and CDR2 are LGHNA and YSLEER.

The chain links TRBV4-3 to TRBJ1-1; D ambiguous. CDR1 LGHNA and CDR2 YSLEER come from the germline V gene. The CDR3 is 13 residues long. Trimming removed 0 bases at V and 3 bases at J, with 5 bases between. CDR3 nucleotides: TGCGCCAGCAGCCAAGATTCCCACACTGAAGCTTTCTTT. Residues: CASSQDSHTEAFF.